The rows below give T cell receptor beta chains drawn from one sample of a study of Graves' ophthalmopathy and Graves' hyperthyroidism. TCRdb independently ran MiXCR on the multiplex PCR reads; one entry per CDR3 protein. The table records 1 million to 1.3 million distinct CDR3 sequences, about 38% of them present only once. The source material was peripheral blood or thyroid tissue (not recorded which). The receptor source for this set is an adult man with Graves' hyperthyroidism. CDR3s include the opening cysteine and the closing phenylalanine or tryptophan. Fields, in order: CDR3 DNA, CDR3 protein, J gene, D gene, V gene, clone size. D genes are given only for firm matches. Only part of the rows carry a size: once, few, many, or a class if the clone is expanded.

CDR3 DNA: TGTGCCAGCAGTACCAAGGGTCACTATGGCTACACCTTC
CDR3 protein: CASSTKGHYGYTF
J gene: TRBJ1-2
D gene: -
V gene: TRBV6-5
clone size: -

CDR3 DNA: TGTGCCAGTAGTTCCGGACTAGCGGTCCAGTACTTC
CDR3 protein: CASSSGLAVQYF
J gene: TRBJ2-5
D gene: TRBD2
V gene: TRBV19
clone size: -

CDR3 DNA: TGTGCCAGCAGCGTAGGAGGGGGGGCCCTGAACACTGAAGCTTTCTTT
CDR3 protein: CASSVGGGALNTEAFF
J gene: TRBJ1-1
D gene: -
V gene: TRBV9
clone size: -

CDR3 DNA: TGTGCCAGCAGGTCTGGGACAGGGCGGGCCGCGCAGTACTTC
CDR3 protein: CASRSGTGRAAQYF
J gene: TRBJ2-7
D gene: TRBD1
V gene: TRBV7-8
clone size: -

CDR3 DNA: TGTGCCATCAGCCCCGGAGGGGGGGGTTCTCAGCATTTT
CDR3 protein: CAISPGGGGSQHF
J gene: TRBJ1-5
D gene: -
V gene: TRBV10-3
clone size: many

CDR3 DNA: TGTGCCAGCAGCTCCCGGGACAACCGTTTACTCTACGAGCAGTACTTC
CDR3 protein: CASSSRDNRLLYEQYF
J gene: TRBJ2-7
D gene: -
V gene: TRBV9
clone size: -

CDR3 DNA: TGTGCCAGTAGGCTTTCGCCCTGGAATAATTCACCCCTCCACTTT
CDR3 protein: CASRLSPWNNSPLHF
J gene: TRBJ1-6
D gene: -
V gene: TRBV19
clone size: many

CDR3 DNA: TGTGCCAGCAGCTTAGTTAGTCGCTCTGGGGCCAACGTCCTGACTTTC
CDR3 protein: CASSLVSRSGANVLTF
J gene: TRBJ2-6
D gene: -
V gene: TRBV7-9
clone size: -

CDR3 DNA: TGCGCCAGCAGGCAGGGTGAGGGGACGGCGAACACTGAAGCTTTCTTT
CDR3 protein: CASRQGEGTANTEAFF
J gene: TRBJ1-1
D gene: -
V gene: TRBV4-1
clone size: many

CDR3 DNA: TGCAGTGCTAAAGGAGGGGCCTACGAGCAGTACTTC
CDR3 protein: CSAKGGAYEQYF
J gene: TRBJ2-7
D gene: -
V gene: TRBV20-1
clone size: -

CDR3 DNA: TGTGCCAGCAGCTCAATAGGGGGAAGGGACTACGAGCAGTACTTC
CDR3 protein: CASSSIGGRDYEQYF
J gene: TRBJ2-7
D gene: -
V gene: TRBV5-6
clone size: few

CDR3 DNA: TGCAGCGTTGTAGGGGACAGGGGGTTTGATGAAGCTTTCTTT
CDR3 protein: CSVVGDRGFDEAFF
J gene: TRBJ1-1
D gene: TRBD1
V gene: TRBV29-1
clone size: -

CDR3 DNA: TGCAGCGGGTTACGACAGCCGAACACTGAAGCTTTCTTT
CDR3 protein: CSGLRQPNTEAFF
J gene: TRBJ1-1
D gene: -
V gene: TRBV29-1
clone size: few

CDR3 DNA: TGTGCCAGCAGCCCCCGAGGGAGGGCTGAGTACTTC
CDR3 protein: CASSPRGRAEYF
J gene: TRBJ2-7
D gene: TRBD2
V gene: TRBV7-8
clone size: -

CDR3 DNA: TGTGCCAGCAGTCCTCAGGCCGGCTCCGGGGAGCTGTTTTTT
CDR3 protein: CASSPQAGSGELFF
J gene: TRBJ2-2
D gene: -
V gene: TRBV7-2
clone size: -

CDR3 DNA: TGCAGTGCTAGGGGCAGAAACTCCTACGAGCAGTACTTC
CDR3 protein: CSARGRNSYEQYF
J gene: TRBJ2-7
D gene: -
V gene: TRBV20-1
clone size: many

CDR3 DNA: TGTGCCAGCAAACGGAGGAGTGGGACAGGGCTATTTTCCGGGGAGCTGTTTTTT
CDR3 protein: CASKRRSGTGLFSGELFF
J gene: TRBJ2-2
D gene: TRBD1
V gene: TRBV6-2/TRBV6-3
clone size: -

CDR3 DNA: TGTGCCAGCAGCTTCGGGCGGGGAAATCAGCCCCAGCATTTT
CDR3 protein: CASSFGRGNQPQHF
J gene: TRBJ1-5
D gene: -
V gene: TRBV9
clone size: many

CDR3 DNA: TGTGCCAGCAGCGTAGCAGGGGGTGAGGGTCACACCGGGGAGCTGTTTTTT
CDR3 protein: CASSVAGGEGHTGELFF
J gene: TRBJ2-2
D gene: TRBD1
V gene: TRBV9
clone size: few

CDR3 DNA: TGTGCCAGCCAACGAGCGGGGCTACACGAGACCCAGTACTTC
CDR3 protein: CASQRAGLHETQYF
J gene: TRBJ2-5
D gene: TRBD2
V gene: TRBV6-6
clone size: many

CDR3 DNA: TGTGCCAGTAGTCCGCTCCTGACAGGGTGGGACGAGCAGTACTTC
CDR3 protein: CASSPLLTGWDEQYF
J gene: TRBJ2-7
D gene: TRBD1
V gene: TRBV19
clone size: many

CDR3 DNA: TGCGCCAGCAGCCATACTAGCGGAACGAACACCGGGGAGCTGTTTTTT
CDR3 protein: CASSHTSGTNTGELFF
J gene: TRBJ2-2
D gene: TRBD2
V gene: TRBV4-1
clone size: -

CDR3 DNA: TGTGCCAGCAGCTTTATTCTCCGGGGGGGGGCGGGCACTGAAGCTTTCTTT
CDR3 protein: CASSFILRGGAGTEAFF
J gene: TRBJ1-1
D gene: -
V gene: TRBV7-8
clone size: many

CDR3 DNA: TGCAGCGTTGGGACCCAGACAGGCCAGCGGGTCTATGGCTACACCTTC
CDR3 protein: CSVGTQTGQRVYGYTF
J gene: TRBJ1-2
D gene: -
V gene: TRBV29-1
clone size: many

CDR3 DNA: TGTGCCAGTAGTGAGAACAGGGTAACTGAAGCTTTCTTT
CDR3 protein: CASSENRVTEAFF
J gene: TRBJ1-1
D gene: -
V gene: TRBV19
clone size: large

CDR3 DNA: TGCAGTGCTAGAGACTACACAAGGGTGAACACTGAAGCTTTCTTT
CDR3 protein: CSARDYTRVNTEAFF
J gene: TRBJ1-1
D gene: -
V gene: TRBV20-1
clone size: many

CDR3 DNA: TGCAGCCAGAAGGTTCGGGGCTCGAGGAATGAGCAGTTCTTC
CDR3 protein: CSQKVRGSRNEQFF
J gene: TRBJ2-1
D gene: -
V gene: TRBV29-1
clone size: -

CDR3 DNA: TGTGCCATCAGGGAGAACTTCGACGGGGGAAACACTGAAGCTTTCTTT
CDR3 protein: CAIRENFDGGNTEAFF
J gene: TRBJ1-1
D gene: -
V gene: TRBV10-3
clone size: many

CDR3 DNA: TGTGCCAGCACCACCGACAGGAGCACTGAAGCTTCCTTT
CDR3 protein: CASTTDRSTEASF
J gene: TRBJ1-1
D gene: -
V gene: TRBV7-2
clone size: -

CDR3 DNA: TGTGCCAGCAGACAGGGTCGAGATTACTACGAGCAGTACTTC
CDR3 protein: CASRQGRDYYEQYF
J gene: TRBJ2-7
D gene: -
V gene: TRBV6-5
clone size: few

CDR3 DNA: TGTGCCAGCAGCTTCGACAGGGGGTCCAACTATGGCTACACCTTC
CDR3 protein: CASSFDRGSNYGYTF
J gene: TRBJ1-2
D gene: TRBD1
V gene: TRBV7-9
clone size: many

CDR3 DNA: TGTGCCAGCAGCTTTATCCGGGACAGGTTGTACTTC
CDR3 protein: CASSFIRDRLYF
J gene: TRBJ2-7
D gene: TRBD1
V gene: TRBV7-9
clone size: few